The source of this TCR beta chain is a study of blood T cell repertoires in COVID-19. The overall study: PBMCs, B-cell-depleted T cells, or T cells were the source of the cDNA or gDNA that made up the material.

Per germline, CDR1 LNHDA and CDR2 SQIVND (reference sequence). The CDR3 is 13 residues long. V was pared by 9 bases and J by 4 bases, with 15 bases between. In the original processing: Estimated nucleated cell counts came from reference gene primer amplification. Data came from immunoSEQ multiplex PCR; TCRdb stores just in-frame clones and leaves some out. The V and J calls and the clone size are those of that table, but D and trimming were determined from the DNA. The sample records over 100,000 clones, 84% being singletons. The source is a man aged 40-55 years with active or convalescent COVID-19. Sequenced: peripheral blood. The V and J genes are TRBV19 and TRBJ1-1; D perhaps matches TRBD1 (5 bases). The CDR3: CASSLPGGTEAFF. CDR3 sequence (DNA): TGTGCCAGCTCTTTGCCCGGGGGCACTGAAGCTTTCTTT.